Following are 32 T cell receptor beta chains from one sample sequenced in a study of identical twins. In TCRdb, the 5' RACE reads were re-called with MiXCR into one record per CDR3 protein. The sample lists 1.5 million to 2 million distinct CDR3 sequences, less than 40% occurring once. Source material: cord blood. These receptors originate from a newborn girl in good health.

This clonotype was recorded at least ten times. V gene TRBV20-1 combines with J gene TRBJ1-2; TRBD1 is a possible D gene (5 bases). Trimming left V 6 bases short and J 1 base short, with 9 bases between. This CDR3 is 12 amino acids long. CDR1 is DFQATT and CDR2 is SNEGSKA in the germline V gene (reference sequence). CDR3 coding DNA: TGCAGTGCCCCGGGACGTAACTATGGCTACACCTTC. This codes for CSAPGRNYGYTF.

This clonotype was detected only a few times. The V call is TRBV2, the J call TRBJ2-3; D perhaps matches TRBD2 (5 bases). The CDR3 sequence is 13 residues long. Trimming pared 2 bases from V and 10 bases from J, leaving 13 bases between. The germline CDR1 and CDR2 sequences are SNHLY and FYNNEI. CDR3 nucleotide sequence: TGTGCCAGCAGTGAAAGCCCCCCGGGATCGCAGTATTTT. The encoded protein is CASSESPPGSQYF.

Here the CDR3 DNA reads TGTGCCACCAGCAGAGATAGGGTGGCGGGGGGAGTGGATGAGCAGTTCTTC. Residues: CATSRDRVAGGVDEQFF. The genes are TRBV15 and TRBJ2-1, with 8 bases lining up with TRBD2. Looked up from germline, CDR1 is LNHNV and CDR2 is YYDKDF (reference sequence). After removal of 0 bases from V and 8 bases from J, the junction contained 12 bases not matched to a gene. This CDR3 has 17 amino acids.

The chain has TRBV7-8 and TRBJ2-1; D possibly corresponds to TRBD2 (6 bases). The CDR3 contains 19 residues. With 2 bases removed from V and 5 bases from J, the gap between germline ends came to 25 bases. Germline V gene sequence: CDR1 SGHVS, CDR2 FQNEAQ. The DNA for the CDR3 is TGTGCCAGCAGCTTATTTGTAGCGGAATTCTCTCTGGGGAACAATGAGCAGTTCTTC. It yields the protein CASSLFVAEFSLGNNEQFF.

This clonotype was seen only a few times. The CDR3 bases are TGCAGTGCCGACGCCGTTAACTATGGCTACACCTTC. Its translation: CSADAVNYGYTF. This chain connects TRBV20-1 to TRBJ1-2; no clear D. CDR1 and CDR2 from the germline V gene are DFQATT and SNEGSKA (reference sequence). V lost 6 bases to trimming and J lost 1 base, with 9 bases between them. This CDR3 has 12 residues.

This clonotype has a handful of counts. V and J are TRBV25-1 and TRBJ1-5; no reliable D call. Trimming took off 4 bases at V and 3 bases at J, with 16 bases between the two ends. The CDR3 is 16 amino acids. Germline assignment: CDR1 MGHDK and CDR2 SYGVNS. The CDR3 protein is CASSGETTPSNQPQHF. CDR3 in DNA: TGTGCCAGCAGTGGGGAAACTACACCTTCCAATCAGCCCCAGCATTTT.

The chain joins TRBV20-1 to TRBJ2-3; D is possibly TRBD1 or TRBD2 (6 bases each). The V end was cut by 5 bases, the J end by 5 bases, with 11 bases between. The germline gives CDR1 DFQATT, CDR2 SNEGSKA (reference sequence). This CDR3 comprises 12 residues. The CDR3 bases are TGCAGTGCTCTTCGGGGGCAAGATACGCAGTATTTT. This encodes CSALRGQDTQYF.

CDR3 protein: CASAGTPSYEQYF. DNA of the CDR3: TGTGCCAGCGCCGGGACTCCGTCCTACGAGCAGTACTTC. This sequence joins TRBV12-3 or TRBV12-4 and TRBJ2-7, with D possibly matching TRBD2 (6 bases). The ends were cut back, 8 bases at V and 1 base at J, with 12 bases in the middle. The CDR3 is 13 residues long.

This clonotype was observed a few times. The chain joins TRBV28 to TRBJ2-2, with D tentatively TRBD2 (6 bases). Trimming left V 11 bases short and J 8 bases short, with 9 bases between. CDR1 and CDR2 (germline): MDHEN, SYDVKM. CDR3 size: 10 residues. This CDR3 reads CACGTGELFF. In DNA form, the CDR3 reads TGTGCCTGCGGGACGGGGGAGCTGTTTTTT.

This clonotype was found a few times. The V and J genes are TRBV2 and TRBJ2-7; TRBD1 matches at 7 bases. The CDR3 length is 15 residues. Looked up from germline, CDR1 is SNHLY and CDR2 is FYNNEI. J gave up 0 bases and V 0 bases, and 2 bases lay outside the gene matches. The CDR3 bases are TGTGCCAGCAGTGAAGCTCGGGACAGCTCCTACGAGCAGTACTTC. Translated: CASSEARDSSYEQYF.

In this sample, this clonotype turned up a few times. This chain uses TRBV4-2 with TRBJ2-3; the D is unclear. Germline CDR1 and CDR2: LGHNA and YNFKEQ. The CDR3 is 14 amino acids. Trimming shortened V by 1 base and J by 4 bases, and 9 bases separated the two germline ends. The CDR3 bases are TGTGCCAGCAGCCAAGTCGGGTCTTCAGATACGCAGTATTTT. Its protein is CASSQVGSSDTQYF.

This chain links TRBV12-3 or TRBV12-4 with TRBJ2-5, with D unclear. The J call may not be correct, given that the DNA end is closer to TRBJ2-7. The length of the CDR3 is 13 residues. CDR3 sequence: CASSLPHSYEQYF. DNA of the CDR3: TGTGCCAGCAGTTTACCTCACTCCTACGAGCAGTACTTC.

This sequence joins TRBV28 and TRBJ2-3; D remains unclear. Trimming stripped 3 bases from V and 2 bases from J, with 18 bases between. Germline V gives CDR1 MDHEN, CDR2 SYDVKM. This CDR3 is built from 17 residues. CDR3 sequence: CASSLPYSLQFTDTQYF. Here the CDR3 DNA reads TGTGCCAGCAGTTTGCCTTACAGTTTACAGTTCACAGATACGCAGTATTTT.

The chain joins TRBV6-1 to TRBJ2-1; a weak D match, TRBD2 (6 bases). Trimming stripped 4 bases from V and 8 bases from J, with 12 bases between. CDR1 and CDR2 from the germline V gene are MNHNS and SASEGT. The CDR3 runs to 13 residues. The CDR3: CASSALAVYEQFF. In DNA form, the CDR3 reads TGTGCCAGCAGTGCTTTAGCGGTCTATGAGCAGTTCTTC.

This clonotype was counted a few times. The chain is built from TRBV4-1 and TRBJ1-6; the D is unclear. The CDR3 sequence is 16 residues long. V was clipped by 3 bases and J by 0 bases, with 9 bases between them. Germline V CDR1 and CDR2: MGHRA, YSYEKL. CDR3 nucleotide sequence: TGCGCCAGCAGCCAGGAACATAGCTCCTATAATTCACCCCTCCACTTT. This translates into CASSQEHSSYNSPLHF.

The chain recombines TRBV7-6 with TRBJ1-6, with TRBD1 as a possible D gene (6 bases). Germline V gene lookup returns CDR1 SGHVS and CDR2 FNYEAQ. There are 17 residues in the CDR3. V dropped 2 bases and J dropped 6 bases, with 17 bases sitting between them. The CDR3 protein is CASSLSYDRWGNSPLHF. The DNA for the CDR3 is TGTGCCAGCAGCTTATCCTATGACAGGTGGGGTAATTCACCCCTCCACTTT.

This clonotype was counted only a few times. V and J are TRBV5-4 and TRBJ2-1; tentative D call: TRBD1 (6 bases). The CDR3 covers 15 residues. The germline V gene has CDR1 SGHNT and CDR2 YYREEE (reference sequence). Trimming pared 2 bases from V and 2 bases from J, leaving 11 bases between. The CDR3 sequence is CASSFGGPTYNEQFF. The DNA of the CDR3 is TGTGCCAGCAGCTTTGGGGGCCCGACCTACAATGAGCAGTTCTTC.

In its sample, this clonotype was seen many times. The chain is built from TRBV28 and TRBJ2-5; 7 bases map to TRBD1. V was pared by 4 bases and J by 1 base, with 3 bases of the junction left unmatched. Germline assignment: CDR1 MDHEN and CDR2 SYDVKM. The CDR3 contains 14 residues. The CDR3 loop reads CASSSWDSQETQYF. The CDR3 coding sequence is TGTGCCAGCAGTTCCTGGGACAGCCAAGAGACCCAGTACTTC.

The CDR3 DNA follows: TGTGCCAGCAGCTTAATTGGGGTAAGCTCCTACAATGAGCAGTACTTC. Translated: CASSLIGVSSYNEQYF. This chain uses TRBV7-9 with TRBJ2-1; D is uncertain. Gene TRBJ2-7 matches the end of the DNA better, so the J call may be wrong. This CDR3 has 16 residues. Germline V gene sequence: CDR1 SEHNR, CDR2 FQNEAQ (reference sequence).

The V call is TRBV6-1, the J call TRBJ2-4; a possible D gene is TRBD1 (5 bases). There are 13 residues in the CDR3. Per the germline V gene, CDR1 is MNHNS and CDR2 is SASEGT. The germline V and J ends were trimmed by 2 bases and 5 bases, with 7 bases remaining between them. The CDR3 DNA sequence: TGTGCCAGCAGTGAATGGGGCGAAAACATTCAGTACTTC. Translated: CASSEWGENIQYF.

The gene calls are TRBV5-6 and TRBJ1-1; no clear D gene. The CDR3 runs 17 residues. Trimming left V 1 base short and J 0 bases short, with 16 bases between. From germline, CDR1 is SGHDT and CDR2 YYEEEE. The CDR3: CASSLLRGALMNTEAFF. The CDR3, as DNA: TGTGCCAGCAGCTTGCTTCGGGGAGCCCTTATGAACACTGAAGCTTTCTTT.

This sequence joins TRBV7-9 and TRBJ1-1, with TRBD1 matching over 7 bases. The CDR3 is 15 residues long. The germline gives CDR1 SEHNR, CDR2 FQNEAQ (reference sequence). Unmatched junction bases numbered 1, after V lost 0 bases and J lost 0 bases. The CDR3 coding sequence is TGTGCCAGCAGCTTAGCAGGACAGGTGAACACTGAAGCTTTCTTT. This gives the protein CASSLAGQVNTEAFF.

The sample holds a few counts of this clonotype. V and J are TRBV4-1 and TRBJ2-3, with TRBD2 as a possible D gene (6 bases). Germline assignment: CDR1 MGHRA and CDR2 YSYEKL. The length of the CDR3 is 17 residues. Trimming removed 0 bases from V and 4 bases from J, with 17 bases in between. The CDR3 sequence is CASSQDRLGPFADTQYF. Written as DNA, the CDR3 is TGCGCCAGCAGCCAAGATCGACTAGGCCCATTCGCAGATACGCAGTATTTT.

This clonotype was detected a few times. J is TRBJ2-3 and V is TRBV11-3; D is unresolved. CDR3 size: 15 residues. V lost 2 bases to trimming and J lost 0 bases, with 9 bases between them. In germline, CDR1 is SGHNT, CDR2 YENEEA. CDR3 sequence: CASSLTPTSTDTQYF. DNA of the CDR3: TGTGCCAGCAGCTTAACCCCGACTAGCACAGATACGCAGTATTTT. The full variable domain, in which reference TRBV11-3 and TRBJ2-3 provide the parts outside the CDR3, is EAGVVQSPRYKIIEKKQPVAFWCNPISGHNTLYWYLQNLGQGPELLIRYENEEAVDDSQLPKDRFSAERLKGVDSTLKIQPAELGDSAVYLCASSLTPTSTDTQYFGPGTRLTVL.

This clonotype was seen more than once but under ten times. The chain has TRBV4-2 and TRBJ2-1; D is perhaps TRBD1 (6 bases). Per the germline V gene, CDR1 is LGHNA and CDR2 is YNFKEQ. With 4 bases removed from V and 6 bases from J, the gap between germline ends came to 10 bases. This CDR3 region has 13 residues. CDR3 loop: CASSPHRANEQFF. DNA for the CDR3: TGTGCCAGCAGCCCCCACAGGGCCAATGAGCAGTTCTTC.

The gene calls are TRBV28 and TRBJ2-7, with TRBD2 identical over 7 bases. The V gene's germline CDR1 is MDHEN and CDR2 SYDVKM. There are 17 residues in the CDR3. V dropped 3 bases and J dropped 2; count of bases not matched to a gene: 13. The CDR3 coding sequence is TGTGCCAGCAGTTTGGTATTAGGGCGGGAGACGACCTACGAGCAGTACTTC. Translating it yields CASSLVLGRETTYEQYF.

This CDR3 is CASSKMLGAGGMRETQYF. The CDR3 DNA follows: TGTGCCAGCAGCAAAATGCTCGGGGCAGGGGGTATGAGAGAGACCCAGTACTTC. J is TRBJ2-5 and V is TRBV21-1; the table's D call, TRBD1, has no DNA check behind it. TRBV21-1 is a recognized pseudogene. This CDR3 has 18 residues.

This clonotype was recorded a few times. The chain combines TRBV7-9 with TRBJ1-1, with D perhaps TRBD1 (6 bases). V lost 5 bases and J 5 bases, leaving 15 bases between the germline ends. CDR3 length: 14 residues. Germline assignment: CDR1 SEHNR and CDR2 FQNEAQ (reference sequence). This chain's CDR3 is CASSHRGDWTEAFF. DNA of the CDR3: TGTGCCAGCAGCCATAGGGGGGATTGGACTGAAGCTTTCTTT. Combining the CDR3 with reference TRBV7-9 and TRBJ1-1 gives the whole variable domain DTGVSQNPRHKITKRGQNVTFRCDPISEHNRLYWYRQTLGQGPEFLTYFQNEAQLEKSRLLSDRFSAERPKGSFSTLEIQRTEQGDSAMYLCASSHRGDWTEAFFGQGTRLTVV.

V is TRBV14 and J is TRBJ2-3; D perhaps matches TRBD2 (5 bases). This CDR3 spans 17 amino acids. CDR1 and CDR2 from the germline V gene are SGHDN and FVKESK. Trimming took 0 bases from V and 3 from J, leaving 16 bases between them. The CDR3 loop reads CASSQDPRPRRTDTQYF. For the CDR3, the DNA is TGTGCCAGCAGCCAAGATCCTAGACCCAGGAGGACAGATACGCAGTATTTT.

The V gene is TRBV30, the J gene TRBJ1-4; D gene uncertain. The CDR3 extends over 13 amino acids. V lost 0 bases and J 7 bases, leaving 9 bases between the germline ends. The germline gives CDR1 GTSNPN, CDR2 SVGIG (reference sequence). This chain's CDR3 is CAWSVSIGEKLFF. The DNA for the CDR3 is TGTGCCTGGAGTGTTTCGATCGGTGAAAAACTGTTTTTT.

At least ten counts were recorded for this clonotype. V usage is TRBV12-3 or TRBV12-4 and J usage is TRBJ2-3, with 8 bases lining up with TRBD1. The CDR3 spans 15 residues. Losses at the gene ends were 6 bases for V and 4 bases for J; bases not matched to a gene: 9. The CDR3 nucleotides read TGTGCCAGCAGCCCAAGGACAGGGAGGTCAGATACGCAGTATTTT. Protein: CASSPRTGRSDTQYF.

Only a few counts were recorded for this clonotype. V gene TRBV7-9 combines with J gene TRBJ2-1, with a possible D match to TRBD2 (6 bases). The V end lost 5 bases, the J end lost 5 bases, and 10 bases lay between the germline ends. Germline CDR1 reads SEHNR; CDR2 reads FQNEAQ (reference sequence). This CDR3 region has 13 residues. The CDR3 region is CASSGGPDNEQFF. Written as DNA, the CDR3 is TGTGCCAGCAGCGGAGGGCCCGACAATGAGCAGTTCTTC.